A selection of T cell receptor beta chains follows, all from one sample in a study of glioma-infiltrating T cells after dendritic cell vaccination. Sequenced by immunoSEQ multiplex PCR; TCRdb stores in-frame clones only, minus some. The sample consists of 80,000 to 100,000 clones, 80% of them appearing once. The source was blood, collected after dendritic cell vaccination. Receptor source: a human donor with glioblastoma. Each CDR3 is given with its conserved first and last residue. The D gene is left open where the match is weak. Where a row states a size, it is once, few, many or the class of an expanded clone; other rows omit it.

CDR3 protein | CDR3 DNA | J gene | clone size | D gene | V gene
CASTSRDRVVTEAFF | TGTGCCAGCACGTCCCGGGACAGGGTCGTCACTGAAGCTTTCTTT | TRBJ1-1 | few | TRBD1 | TRBV2
CASSQDPPDRGRDEQFF | TGCGCCAGCAGCCAAGATCCCCCGGACAGGGGGCGCGATGAGCAGTTCTTC | TRBJ2-1 | . | TRBD1 | TRBV4-1
CASSQDPTGLAPLRSYEQYF | TGCGCCAGCAGCCAAGATCCCACGGGACTAGCCCCCCTTCGCTCCTACGAGCAGTACTTC | TRBJ2-7 | . | TRBD2 | TRBV4-1
CASSVTGIYGYTF | TGTGCCAGCAGCGTGACAGGGATCTATGGCTACACCTTC | TRBJ1-2 | . | TRBD1 | TRBV9
CASSQGKAYRGNTEAFF | TGCGCCAGCAGCCAAGGAAAGGCTTACCGGGGGAACACTGAAGCTTTCTTT | TRBJ1-1 | once | . | TRBV4-1
CASSLGLIGNEQFF | TGTGCCAGCAGTTTGGGACTAATTGGGAATGAGCAGTTCTTC | TRBJ2-1 | . | TRBD2 | TRBV2
CASSGSVTSNQPQHF | TGCGCCAGCAGCGGGAGCGTCACTTCGAATCAGCCCCAGCATTTT | TRBJ1-5 | . | . | TRBV4-1
CASSEGSGGPGTQYF | TGCGCCAGCAGTGAGGGTAGCGGGGGGCCCGGGACCCAGTACTTC | TRBJ2-5 | . | TRBD2 | TRBV10-1
CASRASGYTQYF | TGTGCCAGTAGAGCTAGCGGATATACGCAGTATTTT | TRBJ2-3 | few | TRBD2 | TRBV19
CASSVGTGGDEQFF | TGTGCCAGCAGCGTAGGGACAGGGGGCGATGAGCAGTTCTTC | TRBJ2-1 | . | TRBD1 | TRBV9
CASSLLNGGTGYGYTF | TGTGCCAGCAGCTTGCTTAATGGCGGGACAGGGTATGGCTACACCTTC | TRBJ1-2 | . | TRBD1 | TRBV5-4
CASSPGFPNTEAFF | TGTGCCAGCAGCCCGGGGTTCCCGAACACTGAAGCTTTCTTT | TRBJ1-1 | . | . | TRBV5-4
CASSPWTSGVQETQYF | TGTGCCAGCAGCCCCTGGACTAGCGGGGTACAAGAGACCCAGTACTTC | TRBJ2-5 | . | TRBD2 | TRBV9
CASSRQIPSGAGTYEQYF | TGTGCCAGCTCCCGACAGATCCCAAGCGGGGCAGGGACCTACGAGCAGTACTTC | TRBJ2-7 | . | TRBD2 | TRBV18
CASSLVQGGTGNTIYF | TGTGCCAGCAGTTTAGTCCAGGGGGGTACTGGAAACACCATATATTTT | TRBJ1-3 | . | TRBD1 | TRBV28
CSVRRQETQYF | TGCAGCGTTCGGAGACAAGAGACCCAGTACTTC | TRBJ2-5 | . | . | TRBV29-1
CASSDGTGGGTEAFF | TGTGCCAGCAGCGACGGGACAGGGGGAGGGACTGAAGCTTTCTTT | TRBJ1-1 | . | TRBD1 | TRBV9
CASSYSGVGGQETQYF | TGTGCCAGCAGTTATTCGGGAGTGGGGGGGCAAGAGACCCAGTACTTC | TRBJ2-5 | . | TRBD2 | TRBV6-6